This T cell receptor beta chain came from a study of B cell selection in AIRE deficiency. Study-wide points: Only about 9.3% of 3,500 to 4,500 shared Treg sequences were patient-specific; about 30% healthy-specific. Shorter CDR3s marked shared Treg sequences, biased toward few non-templated insertions. In TCRBV usage, CDR3 length and diversity, patient Tconv and Treg cells matched healthy donors.

Produced via immunoSEQ multiplex PCR; TCRdb's table is partial and in-frame only. The sample consists of approximately 14,000 clones, 93% of them appearing once. Note on this clone: Its antigen is currently unknown.

Regulatory T cells were sorted as CD4+CD25hiCD127low/negative. Germline loops: CDR1 SGHRS, CDR2 YFSETQ. Trimming cost V 3 bases and J 0 bases; bases outside gene matches: 4. This CDR3 is built from 15 residues. The receptor's source is a human donor with AIRE deficiency. Sequencing input: Tregs sorted from PBMCs. V is TRBV5-1 and J is TRBJ2-5; 8 nucleotides line up with TRBD1. The CDR3 nucleotides read TGCGCCAGCAGCTGGACAGGGATGTACCAAGAGACCCAGTACTTC. It codes for CASSWTGMYQETQYF.